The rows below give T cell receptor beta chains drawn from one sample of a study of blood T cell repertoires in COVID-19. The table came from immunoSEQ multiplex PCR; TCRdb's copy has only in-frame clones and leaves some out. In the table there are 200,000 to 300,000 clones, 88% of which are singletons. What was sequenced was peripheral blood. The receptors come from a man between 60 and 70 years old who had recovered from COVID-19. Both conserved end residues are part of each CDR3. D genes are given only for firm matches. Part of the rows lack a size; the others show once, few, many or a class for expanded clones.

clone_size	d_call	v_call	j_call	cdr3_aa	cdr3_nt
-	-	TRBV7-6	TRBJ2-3	CASSFSAGASTDTQYF	TGTGCCAGCAGCTTTTCCGCAGGTGCTAGCACAGATACGCAGTATTTT
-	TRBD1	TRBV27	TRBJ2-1	CASSPGTGSYNEQFF	TGTGCCAGCAGTCCCGGGACAGGGTCCTACAATGAGCAGTTCTTC
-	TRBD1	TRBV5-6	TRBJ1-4	CASSHRDSGWGNEKLFF	TGTGCCAGCAGCCACCGGGACAGTGGGTGGGGTAATGAAAAACTGTTTTTT
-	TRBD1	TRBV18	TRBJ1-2	CASSVQVPGGYGYTF	TGTGCCAGCTCAGTACAGGTCCCAGGGGGCTATGGCTACACCTTC
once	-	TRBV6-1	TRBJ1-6	CASSENDRDNSPLHF	TGTGCCAGCAGTGAAAACGACAGAGATAATTCACCCCTCCACTTT
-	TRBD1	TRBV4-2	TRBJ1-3	CASSQEGTGTGYGNTIYF	TGTGCCAGCAGCCAAGAGGGAACCGGGACAGGGTATGGAAACACCATATATTTT
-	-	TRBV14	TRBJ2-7	CASSQARAGIYEQYF	TGTGCCAGCAGCCAAGCTCGTGCAGGGATCTACGAGCAGTACTTC
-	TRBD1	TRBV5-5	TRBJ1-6	CASSSTNTGGNLRNSPLHF	TGTGCCAGCAGCTCGACCAATACAGGGGGAAACCTCCGGAATTCACCCCTCCACTTT
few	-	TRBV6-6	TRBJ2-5	CASSYSRQPETQYF	TGTGCCAGCAGTTACTCGCGGCAGCCGGAGACCCAGTACTTC
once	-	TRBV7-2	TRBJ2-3	CASSLTPRPPADTQYF	TGTGCCAGCAGCTTAACACCGCGGCCGCCTGCGGATACGCAGTATTTT
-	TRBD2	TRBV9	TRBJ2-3	CASSAPFGLGTDTQYF	TGTGCCAGCAGCGCCCCCTTTGGACTAGGCACAGATACGCAGTATTTT
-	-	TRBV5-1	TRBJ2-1	CASRRSVRSYNEQFF	TGCGCCAGCAGAAGATCGGTCCGCTCCTACAATGAGCAGTTCTTC
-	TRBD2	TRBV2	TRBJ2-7	CASSSAGAIGGPYEQYF	TGTGCCAGCAGTTCAGCGGGGGCAATTGGTGGTCCCTACGAGCAGTACTTC